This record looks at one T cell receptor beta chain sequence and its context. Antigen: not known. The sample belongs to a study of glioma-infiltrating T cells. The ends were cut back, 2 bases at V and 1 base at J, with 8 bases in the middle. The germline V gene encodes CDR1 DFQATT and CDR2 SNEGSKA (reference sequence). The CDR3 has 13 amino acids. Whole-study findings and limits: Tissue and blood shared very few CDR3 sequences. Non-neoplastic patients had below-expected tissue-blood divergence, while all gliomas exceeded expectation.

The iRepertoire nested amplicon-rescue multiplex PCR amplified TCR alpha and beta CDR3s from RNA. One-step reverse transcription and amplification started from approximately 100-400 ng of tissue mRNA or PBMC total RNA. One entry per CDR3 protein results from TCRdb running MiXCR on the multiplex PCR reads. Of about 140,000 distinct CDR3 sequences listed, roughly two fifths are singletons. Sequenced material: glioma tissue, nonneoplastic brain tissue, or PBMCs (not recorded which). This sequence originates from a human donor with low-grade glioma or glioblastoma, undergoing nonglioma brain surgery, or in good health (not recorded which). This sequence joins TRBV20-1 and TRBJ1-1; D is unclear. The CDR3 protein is CSARSGENTEAFF. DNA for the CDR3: TGCAGTGCTAGATCGGGAGAGAACACTGAAGCTTTCTTT.